This section outlines one TCR beta chain sequence together with its context. TCRdb called the RT-PCR reads again in MiXCR, with one record for every CDR3 protein. The profile shows some 570,000 distinct CDR3 sequences, about 11% of them singletons. V dropped 4 bases and J dropped 3 bases, with 7 bases sitting between them. CDR3 length: 13 residues. The sample belongs to a study of response to subunit inactivated influenza vaccine. The same specimen was also included in a second study, on T cells expressing NK-cell markers. This second study notes: 5'RACE template switching with UMIs generated TCR beta cDNA. Only alpha-beta TCR T cells were sorted in several experiments, using an anti-gamma-delta TCR antibody. Among CD8+ T cells from five or six donors, dominant NKG2C+ clonotypes accounted for about 1.0-7.0%. Once again these clonotypes came out on top in the CD3+CD56-NKG2C+ fraction of several donors.

This material consisted of PBMCs from blood, taken on the day of vaccination. The V and J genes are TRBV12-3 or TRBV12-4 and TRBJ1-3; D is unresolved. The receptor was isolated from a man aged 50-60 years who received an inactivated influenza vaccine. This CDR3 reads CASSYGVGNTIYF. Here the CDR3 DNA reads TGTGCCAGCAGTTATGGGGTTGGAAACACCATATATTTT.